This TCR beta chain was captured by sequencing in a study of cytomegalovirus exposure and HLA in healthy donors (dated by TCRdb to about 2017). Describing the broader study: An earlier analysis of 587 of the donors reported under 300 Gb of sequence data and 117 million unique TCR beta sequences obtained from about 200 million T cells. Alongside the repertoire data, information on donor age, sex, ethnicity and CMV serostatus was compiled. Rather than using new phenotypic data, the later analysis identified candidate immune exposures from TCR beta sequences and from how often those sequences occurred across donors. High-throughput TCR immunosequencing, statistical association of individual TCRs with disease status, and machine learning were combined to predict cytomegalovirus infection status. HLA typing covered class I and class II loci at four-digit resolution. Of the roughly 410 genotyped donors, 70% to 90% were placed in the genetic ancestry cluster associated with self-reported Caucasian donors. Using immunosequencing, the study profiled T cell repertoires from some 670 subjects and related those repertoires to cytomegalovirus serostatus. In an earlier analysis of roughly 580 of the donors, high-throughput TCR beta sequencing was used to judge whether each TCR beta V gene segment behaved as functional or pseudogenic. Roughly 5 DR-DQ haplotypes were treated as single units for association and clustering because of strong linkage in the cohort. In a later analysis, previously published TCR beta repertoires from 600 to 850 donors were re-analyzed and high-resolution HLA genotyping was added so that TCR occurrence patterns could be studied. In addition to the first cohort of about 650 subjects, a separate validation cohort of 130 or so different subjects was used. An early release that covered approximately 600 HLA-typed donors contained around 330 gigabases of sequencing data and about 93 million unique TCR sequences. All discovery cohort repertoires had been generated using a single sequencing platform. The aim of the study was to test whether cataloging public T cell receptors could identify signatures of past pathogen exposure. The number of typed donors differed by locus: about 629-630 for A, B, C, DRB1 and DQB1; 522 for DQA1; around 580 for DPA1; and roughly 490 for DPB1. Genome-wide SNP genotypes for about 65% of the roughly 670 donors were used in a later genetic analysis, which treated that subset as a discovery cohort. Across roughly 420 genotyped donors of the cohort, an average of about 240,000 unique TCR beta nucleotide sequences per donor were sequenced, and roughly 18% of those sequences were non-productive. Overall results and qualifications from the work: Broadly in line with IMGT annotations, most TCR beta V segments showed up in productive rearrangements about 87% or about 30% of the time in an earlier analysis of 587 of the donors. Because counts were too low, some 17 rarely observed V segments, including chromosome 9 orphons, were left out of the earlier analysis of some 640 of the donors. In a later analysis, several top co-occurrence clusters were reported to appear linked to parvovirus B19, influenza, CMV and Epstein-Barr virus. Correlated functional status among segregating V segments might reflect linkage disequilibrium, but an unknown experimental factor could not be ruled out. Across donors, most TCR sequences were observed very rarely, whereas some public TCRs were present in many individuals. In a later analysis, some 17,000 TCR beta sequences were associated with specific HLA alleles at a false discovery rate of 0.05. It was suggested by the authors that the approach could potentially be generalized to other disease states and immunological phenotypes. A later analysis found that TCR association rates varied across HLA loci, with DRB1 alleles showing the most associated TCRs and HLA-C alleles the fewest. Compared with equally common non-associated chains, HLA-associated TCR beta chains in a later analysis were more clonally expanded and had lower generation probabilities. When HLA alleles, especially DR and DQ, strongly co-occurred, attributing TCR associations to individual alleles was difficult. The 87-base-pair reads could not distinguish some IMGT-functional V segments, including TRBV6-2 and TRBV6-3, so those segments were excluded. Presence/absence analyses assumed roughly uniform sequencing depth across donors, an assumption that may not hold. This cohort had only TCR beta chains sequenced, and the lack of alpha or paired-chain data limited which features could be detected. Immune exposure information for the cohort was limited to CMV serostatus. Because HLA typing was unavailable for some donors at each locus, only the typed subset was used in association tests. Compared with the roughly 700-donor mean, donors in an Asian-associated ancestry cluster had fewer N-insertions in productive TCRs, according to a later genetic analysis. Cytomegalovirus status was reported to be diagnosed by the classifier with high specificity and sensitivity in both the original and validation cohorts. A later genetic analysis associated a missense DCLRE1C variant with V-gene and J-gene trimming of TCR beta chains, and an independent cohort replicated the association. A further reported finding was that TCR beta sequences accurately predicted the HLA-A and HLA-B alleles for most subjects in the first cohort. A cluster of highly shared sequence variants was judged likely to represent a technical artifact of the sequencing pipeline. The study listed 164 TCR beta chains as associated with cytomegalovirus. Most CMV-associated TCR beta chains appeared to be HLA-restricted in a later analysis, and the HLA associations seemed to be driven largely by CMV exposure. In vitro tests confirmed that a few of the cytomegalovirus-associated TCR beta chains recognize cytomegalovirus antigens.

Including cysteine and phenylalanine, the CDR3 has 14 amino acids. Only the CDR3 DNA stays, 42 bases, in frame from base 1. V is pruned by 0 bases and J by 7 bases, leaving 3 bases of the junction without a gene match. CDR1 and CDR2 were assigned from the germline V gene as WSHSY and SAAADI. The cohort was made up of approximately 670 healthy bone marrow donors. At the time of sampling, all cohort members were nominally healthy, though unrecorded immune exposures were likely present. The donor tested CMV seropositive, placing the donor among the roughly 300 seropositive members of the cohort. A peripheral blood sample was provided by each donor, and peripheral blood mononuclear cells were used for TCR beta sequencing. The Qiagen DNeasy Blood Extraction Kit was used to extract genomic DNA from the blood cell samples. As to this clone: What antigen it recognizes has not been identified. Base quality data are lacking; no much larger clone is found one base away.

Library method: the immunoSEQ multiplex PCR assay. For the multiplex PCR, a mixture combining 60 forward primers for TCR Vbeta segments and 13 reverse primers for TCR Jbeta segments was used. The CDR3 region of rearranged TCR beta genes was amplified from genomic DNA with a multiplex PCR assay. The Illumina HiSeq System was used to sequence the amplified TCR beta libraries as 87-base-pair reads. The authors' pipeline ran thus. Across the 600 to 700 repertoires, a later analysis counted some 81 million unique TCR beta chains, 9.5 million to 12 million of which were shared by at least two donors. A nearest-neighbor algorithm error-corrected the raw reads and collapsed the reads into unique sequences, merging closely related sequences to remove PCR and sequencing errors. Alignment of CDR3 sequences to IMGT reference sequences was used to assign V, D and J gene segments. For a sequence to be retained, a match of at least six nucleotides to both a V gene segment and a J gene segment was required. A rearrangement was called productive if the CDR3 had no stop codons and remained in frame with V and J, and every other rearrangement was called non-productive. CDR3 was defined by IMGT convention, running from the second conserved V-encoded cysteine to the conserved J-encoded phenylalanine. Sequences without an unambiguous match to a single V gene segment were excluded from the earlier analysis of approximately 560 of the donors. In an earlier analysis of 587 of the donors, a V segment was called functional when productive rearrangements were above 56.7%, and segregating when the standard deviation between donors exceeded 5%. A statistical classification framework was developed to diagnose cytomegalovirus status using the catalog of TCR beta chain sequences. In a later analysis, V and J genes were assigned by comparing TCR nucleotide sequences against IMGT/GENE-DB human TR gene sequences. Using the TCRdist pipeline, a later analysis assigned CDR3 sequences along with most-parsimonious VDJ recombination scenarios. A later analysis defined each TCR beta chain by its CDR3 amino acid sequence plus V-gene family, and excluded reads lacking a unique V-gene family. A later analysis removed 592 highly shared, low-generation-probability nucleotide sequences to deal with suspected cross-contamination and a sequencing artifact. In a later analysis, a clonal expansion index was calculated for each public chain from normalized within-repertoire ranks of inferred template counts. In a later analysis, generation probabilities were computed with a VDJ recombination model fitted to out-of-frame rearrangements, and the resulting probabilities were checked against IGoR. In a later analysis, hypergeometric tests were used to score TCR-TCR, TCR-HLA and TCR-CMV co-occurrence, with a repertoire-size bias correction applied to TCR pairs. A later analysis estimated false discovery rates by permuting HLA or CMV assignments 20 times. In a later analysis, co-occurring TCRs were grouped using DBSCAN, and TCRdist sequence similarity was added for clustering within HLA-allele-positive subsets. For co-occurrence clustering, repertoires with fewer than 30,000 or more than 120,000 public chains were excluded, along with roughly 5 repertoires with anomalous nucleotide sharing. In TCRdb, the immuneACCESS table is reduced to in-frame sequences with V and J assigned. These tables do not hold every clone; where another copy was compared, an unresolved V gene accounts for under half, and the others remain unexplained. The V and J calls and the clone size are those of that table, but D and trimming were determined from the DNA. Across this sample there are approximately 120,000 clones, with under 80% seen only once. The ten largest clones capture under 15% of the sample.

This TCR was recovered from a woman aged 60-75 years in good health and CMV-seropositive. Sequenced sample: PBMCs. This sequence uses TRBV10-2 and TRBJ1-5; 7 bases in between match TRBD1. The nucleotides are TGCGCCAGCAGTGAGTCGACAGGGAACCAGCCCCAGCATTTT. It is translated as CASSESTGNQPQHF.